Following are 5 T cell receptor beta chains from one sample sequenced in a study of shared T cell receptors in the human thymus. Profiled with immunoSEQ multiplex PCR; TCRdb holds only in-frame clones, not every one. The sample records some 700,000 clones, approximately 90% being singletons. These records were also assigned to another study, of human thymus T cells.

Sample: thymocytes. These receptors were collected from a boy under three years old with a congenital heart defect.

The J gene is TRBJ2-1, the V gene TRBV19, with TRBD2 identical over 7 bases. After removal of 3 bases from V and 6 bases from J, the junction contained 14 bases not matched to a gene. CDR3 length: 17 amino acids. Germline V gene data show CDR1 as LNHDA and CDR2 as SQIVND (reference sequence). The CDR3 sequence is CASSMPLRDSGLNEQFF. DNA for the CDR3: TGTGCCAGTAGTATGCCCCTGAGAGATAGCGGGCTCAATGAGCAGTTCTTC.

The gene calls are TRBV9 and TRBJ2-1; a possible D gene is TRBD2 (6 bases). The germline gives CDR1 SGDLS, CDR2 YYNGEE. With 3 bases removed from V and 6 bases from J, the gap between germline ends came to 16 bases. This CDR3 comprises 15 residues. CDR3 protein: CASSGDGSVGNEQFF. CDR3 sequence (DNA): TGTGCCAGCAGCGGGGACGGGAGCGTCGGCAATGAGCAGTTCTTC.

In nucleotides, the CDR3 is TGTGCCAGCAGTTTCCTACAGGGACAAGATCAGCCCCAGCATTTT. It encodes CASSFLQGQDQPQHF. The chain has TRBV28 and TRBJ1-5; tentative D call: TRBD1 (6 bases). Germline V gene sequence: CDR1 MDHEN, CDR2 SYDVKM. The CDR3 totals 15 residues. Trimming pared 3 bases from V and 5 bases from J, leaving 14 bases between.

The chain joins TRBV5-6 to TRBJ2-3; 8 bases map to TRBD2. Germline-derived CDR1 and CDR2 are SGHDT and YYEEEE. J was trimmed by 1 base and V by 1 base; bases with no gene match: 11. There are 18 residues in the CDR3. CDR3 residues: CASSLRASGYSCTDTQYF. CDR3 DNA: TGTGCCAGCAGCTTGAGGGCTAGCGGGTACTCTTGCACAGATACGCAGTATTTT.

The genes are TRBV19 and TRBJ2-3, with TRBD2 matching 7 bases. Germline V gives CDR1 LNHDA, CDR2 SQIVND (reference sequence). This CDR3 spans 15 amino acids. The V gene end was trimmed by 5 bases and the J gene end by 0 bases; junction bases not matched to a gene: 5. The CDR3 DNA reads TGTGCCAGTAGTCCTAGCGGCCCTAGCACAGATACGCAGTATTTT. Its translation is CASSPSGPSTDTQYF.